This T cell receptor beta chain is drawn from a study of Ad26.COV2.S vaccination and SARS-CoV-2 variants. Study-wide context: A participant enrolled in the COV1001 Ad26.COV2.S trial arm provided the sample. Once or twice, 56 days apart, Ad26.COV2.S was delivered intramuscularly.

TCRdb keeps only in-frame clones here, not all; method: immunoSEQ multiplex PCR. The sample includes some 640,000 clones, approximately 88% seen only once; the top ten take about 1.5%. The CDR3 has 16 residues. CDR1 is LNHDA, CDR2 SQIVND, per germline (reference sequence). Trimming left V 10 bases short and J 0 bases short, with 21 bases between. Treatment in this sample: over 15 received Ad26.COV2.S at low or high dose, single or two shots; roughly 5 received placebo; per-sample allocation not given. The samples were gathered on day 63 after the first injection of vaccine or placebo. The individual, an adult aged 18-55 years, was a donor in Boston. As its vector, the vaccine had Ad26, which expressed Wuhan-strain SARS-CoV-2 spike.

This chain links TRBV19 with TRBJ1-1, with D maybe TRBD1 (6 bases). The input for sequencing was peripheral blood, taken in a trial of Ad26.COV2.S vaccine versus placebo. This sequence originates from a person aged 18-65 years who received the Ad26.COV2.S COVID-19 vaccine or a placebo. CDR3 amino acids: CAKSRRTDIMNTEAFF. CDR3 in DNA: TGTGCCAAGAGCCGTAGGACAGATATCATGAACACTGAAGCTTTCTTT.